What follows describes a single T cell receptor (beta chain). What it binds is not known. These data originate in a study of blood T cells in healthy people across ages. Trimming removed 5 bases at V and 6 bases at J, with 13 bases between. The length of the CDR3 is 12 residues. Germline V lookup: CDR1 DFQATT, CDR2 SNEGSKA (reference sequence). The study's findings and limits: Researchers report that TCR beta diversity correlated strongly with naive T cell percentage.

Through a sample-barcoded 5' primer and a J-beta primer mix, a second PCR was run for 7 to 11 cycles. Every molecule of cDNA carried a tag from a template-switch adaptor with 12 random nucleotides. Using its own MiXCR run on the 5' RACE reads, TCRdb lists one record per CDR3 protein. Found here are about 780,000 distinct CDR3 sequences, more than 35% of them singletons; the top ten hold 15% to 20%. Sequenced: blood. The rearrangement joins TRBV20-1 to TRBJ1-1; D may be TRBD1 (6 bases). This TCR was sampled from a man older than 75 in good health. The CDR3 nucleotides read TGCAGTGCTGCTCTGGGGGCTCCTGAAGCTTTCTTT. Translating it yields CSAALGAPEAFF.